These 11 T cell receptor beta chains were sequenced from one sample in a study of cytomegalovirus exposure and HLA in healthy donors. Clones were sequenced by immunoSEQ multiplex PCR, and TCRdb holds only the in-frame ones, with some missing. Found here are fewer than 80,000 clones, roughly 95% of them singletons; the top ten hold roughly 4.7%. Sequencing was carried out using PBMCs. These receptors originate from a young woman in good health and CMV-seropositive.

This chain uses TRBV6-5 with TRBJ2-7, with 11 bases fitting TRBD2. This CDR3 is 13 amino acids long. V shed 6 bases, J shed 6 bases, and the junction held 4 bases outside the gene matches. Germline values: CDR1 MNHEY, CDR2 SVGAGI. CDR3 region: CASRPTSGSEQYF. Written as DNA, the CDR3 is TGTGCCAGCAGGCCCACTAGCGGGAGCGAGCAGTACTTC.

The gene calls are TRBV2 and TRBJ1-5; the match to TRBD1 covers 9 bases. CDR1 SNHLY and CDR2 FYNNEI come from the germline V gene. V shed 6 bases and J 3 bases; nucleotides not matched to a gene: 9. The CDR3 sequence is 16 residues long. The CDR3 DNA is TGTGCCAGCAGCAAAGGACAGGGGAGTATCAATCAGCCCCAGCATTTT. It codes for CASSKGQGSINQPQHF.

The V and J genes are TRBV4-1 and TRBJ2-7; D not resolved. The CDR3 totals 13 residues. V was clipped by 3 bases and J by 5 bases, with 11 bases between them. The V gene's germline CDR1 is MGHRA and CDR2 YSYEKL. The CDR3 nucleotides are TGCGCCAGCAGCCACGCTAGACCAAACGAGCAGTACTTC. Protein sequence: CASSHARPNEQYF.

This rearrangement joins TRBV6-6 to TRBJ2-5; D perhaps matches TRBD1 (6 bases). Deletions cut 4 bases from V and 5 bases from J, with 11 bases between. Looked up from germline, CDR1 is MNHNY and CDR2 is SVGAGI (reference sequence). The CDR3 extends over 13 amino acids. CDR3 DNA sequence: TGTGCCAGCAGTTCCAGGGGTAGTGAGACCCAGTACTTC. It yields the protein CASSSRGSETQYF.

V gene TRBV30 combines with J gene TRBJ1-1, with 7 bases lining up with TRBD1. The CDR3 length is 13 residues. Germline V gene data show CDR1 as GTSNPN and CDR2 as SVGIG (reference sequence). The V segment lost 4 bases and the J segment 4 bases; nucleotides outside the gene matches: 6. This CDR3 is CAWTPTGSTEAFF. For the CDR3, the DNA is TGTGCCTGGACCCCGACAGGGAGCACTGAAGCTTTCTTT.

This chain joins TRBV6-1 and TRBJ2-1, with a weak D call TRBD2 (5 bases). The ends were cut back, 9 bases at V and 4 bases at J, with 16 bases in the middle. CDR1 and CDR2 (germline): MNHNS, SASEGT. The length of the CDR3 is 14 residues. CDR3 protein: CASSPGTLYNEQFF. DNA of the CDR3: TGTGCCAGTTCCCCGGGAACTCTATACAATGAGCAGTTCTTC.

The V gene is TRBV5-6, the J gene TRBJ2-3, with TRBD2 as a possible D gene (6 bases). CDR1 and CDR2 from the germline V gene are SGHDT and YYEEEE. V lost 0 bases, J lost 2 bases, and 13 bases lay in between. CDR3 length equals 16 residues. CDR3 sequence: CASSLGASALTDTQYF. The CDR3 DNA reads as TGTGCCAGCAGCTTGGGGGCTAGCGCCCTCACAGATACGCAGTATTTT.

The chain recombines TRBV5-4 with TRBJ2-3, with D unresolved. The CDR3 is made up of 14 amino acids. Germline-derived CDR1 and CDR2 are SGHNT and YYREEE (reference sequence). Trimming stripped 4 bases from V and 1 base from J, with 10 bases between. The CDR3 loop is CASSLTAGTDTQYF. The CDR3, as DNA: TGTGCCAGCAGCCTAACAGCAGGCACAGATACGCAGTATTTT.

This chain links TRBV28 with TRBJ1-5; possibly TRBD1 for D (5 bases). V was cut by 4 bases and J by 0 bases, with 13 bases left in between. This CDR3 has 16 residues. The germline V gene encodes CDR1 MDHEN and CDR2 SYDVKM. CDR3 sequence: CASSWMRGLSNQPQHF. CDR3 nucleotide sequence: TGTGCCAGCAGTTGGATGCGGGGCCTTAGCAATCAGCCCCAGCATTTT.

This sequence joins TRBV27 and TRBJ2-7, with 7 bases aligning to TRBD2. V lost 5 bases, J lost 6 bases, and 13 bases stayed unmatched. Germline V gene lookup returns CDR1 MNHEY and CDR2 SMNVEV (reference sequence). The CDR3 extends over 15 amino acids. Here the CDR3 DNA reads TGTGCCAGCAGTCCCCTCGGGAGACTAGCTTCCGAGCAGTACTTC. It codes for CASSPLGRLASEQYF.

This chain links TRBV30 with TRBJ1-3; D not certain. This CDR3 is built from 16 residues. CDR1 is GTSNPN and CDR2 is SVGIG in the germline V gene (reference sequence). The V and J ends lost 0 bases and 0 bases respectively, with 12 bases between them. CDR3 in amino acids: CAWSVLGSLSGNTIYF. The CDR3 DNA follows: TGTGCCTGGAGTGTACTAGGCAGTCTCTCTGGAAACACCATATATTTT.